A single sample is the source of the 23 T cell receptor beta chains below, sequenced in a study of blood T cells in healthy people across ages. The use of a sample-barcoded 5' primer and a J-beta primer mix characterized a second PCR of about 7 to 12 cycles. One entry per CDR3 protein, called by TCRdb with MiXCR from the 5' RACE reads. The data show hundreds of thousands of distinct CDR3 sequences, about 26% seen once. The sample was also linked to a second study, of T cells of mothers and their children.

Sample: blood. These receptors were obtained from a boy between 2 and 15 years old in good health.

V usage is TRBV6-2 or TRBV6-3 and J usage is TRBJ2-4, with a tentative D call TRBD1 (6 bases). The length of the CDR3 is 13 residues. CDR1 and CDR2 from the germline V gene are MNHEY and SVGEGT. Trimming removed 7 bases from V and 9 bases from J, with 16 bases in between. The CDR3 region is CASNSQGRGIQYF. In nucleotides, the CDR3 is TGTGCCAGCAACTCCCAGGGGAGAGGCATTCAGTACTTC.

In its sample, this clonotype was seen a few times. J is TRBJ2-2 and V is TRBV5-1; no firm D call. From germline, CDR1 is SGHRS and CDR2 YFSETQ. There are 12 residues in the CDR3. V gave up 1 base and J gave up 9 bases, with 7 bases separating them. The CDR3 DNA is TGCGCCAGCAGCTTGCCAGGCCGGGAGCTGTTTTTT. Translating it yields CASSLPGRELFF.

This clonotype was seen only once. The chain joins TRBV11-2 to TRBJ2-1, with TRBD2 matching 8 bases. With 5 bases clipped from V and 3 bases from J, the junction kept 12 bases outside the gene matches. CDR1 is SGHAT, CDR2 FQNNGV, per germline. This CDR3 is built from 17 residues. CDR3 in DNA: TGTGCCAGCAGCCCCTCGTGGGGCGGGGGGCTCTACAATGAGCAGTTCTTC. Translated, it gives CASSPSWGGGLYNEQFF.

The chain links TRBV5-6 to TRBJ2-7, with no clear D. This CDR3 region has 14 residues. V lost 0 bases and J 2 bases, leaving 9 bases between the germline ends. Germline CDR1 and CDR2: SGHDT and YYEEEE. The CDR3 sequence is CASSLGLLAYEQYF. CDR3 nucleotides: TGTGCCAGCAGCTTGGGTCTCCTTGCCTACGAGCAGTACTTC.

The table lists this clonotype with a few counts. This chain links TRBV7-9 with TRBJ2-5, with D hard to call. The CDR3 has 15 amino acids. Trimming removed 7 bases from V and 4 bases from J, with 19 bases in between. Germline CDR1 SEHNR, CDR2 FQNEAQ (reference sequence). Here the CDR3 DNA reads TGTGCCAGCACCTCTAGTTTAGCTTCAGGAGAGACCCAGTACTTC. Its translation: CASTSSLASGETQYF.

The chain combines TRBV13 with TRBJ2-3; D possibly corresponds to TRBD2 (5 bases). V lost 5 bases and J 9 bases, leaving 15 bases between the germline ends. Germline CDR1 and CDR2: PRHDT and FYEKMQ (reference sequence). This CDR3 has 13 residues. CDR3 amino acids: CASSNRSGLTQYF. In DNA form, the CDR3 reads TGTGCCAGCAGCAACCGCTCGGGATTGACGCAGTATTTT.

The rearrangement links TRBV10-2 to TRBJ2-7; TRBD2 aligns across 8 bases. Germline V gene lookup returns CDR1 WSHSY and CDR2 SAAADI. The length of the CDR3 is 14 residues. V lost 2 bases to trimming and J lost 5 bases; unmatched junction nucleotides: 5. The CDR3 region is CASSEPGGTHEQYF. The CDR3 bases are TGCGCCAGCAGTGAGCCGGGAGGGACCCACGAGCAGTACTTC.

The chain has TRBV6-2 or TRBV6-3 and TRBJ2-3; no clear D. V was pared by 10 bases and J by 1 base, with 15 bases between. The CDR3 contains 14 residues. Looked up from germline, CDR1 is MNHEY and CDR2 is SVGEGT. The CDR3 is CATTWRGGTDTQYF. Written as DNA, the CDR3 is TGTGCCACCACCTGGAGAGGTGGCACAGATACGCAGTATTTT.

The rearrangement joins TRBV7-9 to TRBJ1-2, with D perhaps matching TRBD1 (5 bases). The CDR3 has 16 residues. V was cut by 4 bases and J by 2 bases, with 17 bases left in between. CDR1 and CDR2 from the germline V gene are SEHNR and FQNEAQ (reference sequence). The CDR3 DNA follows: TGTGCCAGCAGCTATCCCCGGGGGTCCATGAACTATGGCTACACCTTC. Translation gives CASSYPRGSMNYGYTF.

The CDR3 reads CSAEQAGGPNTGELFF. The CDR3 bases are TGCAGTGCTGAACAAGCGGGGGGGCCGAACACCGGGGAGCTGTTTTTT. The V and J genes are TRBV20-1 and TRBJ2-2, with 10 bases fitting TRBD2. Germline trimming cut 5 bases from V and 0 bases from J; bases unmatched to any gene: 6. The CDR3 extends over 16 amino acids. CDR1 DFQATT and CDR2 SNEGSKA come from the germline V gene (reference sequence).

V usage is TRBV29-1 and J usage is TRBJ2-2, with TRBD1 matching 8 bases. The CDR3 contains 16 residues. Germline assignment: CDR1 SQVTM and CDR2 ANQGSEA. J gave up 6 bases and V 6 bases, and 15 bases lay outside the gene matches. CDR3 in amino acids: CSVTGGTGSRSGELFF. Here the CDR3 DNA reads TGCAGCGTAACAGGCGGGACAGGTTCTAGGTCCGGGGAGCTGTTTTTT.

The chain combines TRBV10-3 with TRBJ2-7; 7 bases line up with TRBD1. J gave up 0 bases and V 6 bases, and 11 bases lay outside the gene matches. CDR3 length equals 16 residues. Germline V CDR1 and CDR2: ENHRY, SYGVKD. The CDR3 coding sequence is TGTGCCATCAGCCCACGACAGGGTTCGGGCTCCTACGAGCAGTACTTC. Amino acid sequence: CAISPRQGSGSYEQYF.

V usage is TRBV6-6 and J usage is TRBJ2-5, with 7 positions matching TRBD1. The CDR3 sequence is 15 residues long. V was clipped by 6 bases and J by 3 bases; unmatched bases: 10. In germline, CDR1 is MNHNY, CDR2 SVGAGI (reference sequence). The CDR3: CASSPDRVFKETQYF. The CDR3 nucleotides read TGTGCCAGCAGCCCCGACAGGGTCTTTAAAGAGACCCAGTACTTC.

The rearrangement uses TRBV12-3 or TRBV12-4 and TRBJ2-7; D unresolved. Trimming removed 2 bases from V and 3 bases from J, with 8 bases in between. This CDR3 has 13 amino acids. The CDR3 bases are TGTGCCAGCAGTTTAAACAGCTTCTACGAGCAGTACTTC. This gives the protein CASSLNSFYEQYF.

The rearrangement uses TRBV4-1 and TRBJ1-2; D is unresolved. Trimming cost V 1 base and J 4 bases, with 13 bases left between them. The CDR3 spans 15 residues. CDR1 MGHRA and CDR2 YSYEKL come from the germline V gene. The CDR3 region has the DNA TGCGCCAGCAGCCAAGTAGGAGGTTTTGGCTATGGCTACACCTTC. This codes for CASSQVGGFGYGYTF.

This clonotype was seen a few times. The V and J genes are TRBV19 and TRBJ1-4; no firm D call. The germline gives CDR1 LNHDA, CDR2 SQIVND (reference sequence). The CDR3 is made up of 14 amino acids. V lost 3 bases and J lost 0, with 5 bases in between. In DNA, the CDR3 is TGTGCCAGTAGTATGTACTCAACTAATGAAAAACTGTTTTTT. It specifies CASSMYSTNEKLFF.

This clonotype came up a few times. The DNA for the CDR3 is TGCAGCGGTGGACTAGCGGGGGCCCTCTACAATGAGCAGTTCTTC. Residues: CSGGLAGALYNEQFF. This rearrangement joins TRBV29-1 to TRBJ2-1; TRBD2 agrees at 13 bases. Germline values: CDR1 SQVTM, CDR2 ANQGSEA. The CDR3 is 15 residues long. With 7 bases clipped from V and 3 bases from J, the junction kept 6 bases outside the gene matches.

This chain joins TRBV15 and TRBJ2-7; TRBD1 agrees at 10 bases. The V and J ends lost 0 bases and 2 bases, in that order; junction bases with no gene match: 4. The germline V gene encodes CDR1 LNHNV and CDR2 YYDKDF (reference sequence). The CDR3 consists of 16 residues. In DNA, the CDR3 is TGTGCCACCAGCAGAGATGGCGGGACAGGGGCCTACGAGCAGTACTTC. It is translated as CATSRDGGTGAYEQYF. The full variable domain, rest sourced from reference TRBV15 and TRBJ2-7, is DAMVIQNPRYQVTQFGKPVTLSCSQTLNHNVMYWYQQKSSQAPKLLFHYYDKDFNNEADTPDNFQSRRPNTSFCFLDIRSPGLGDTAMYLCATSRDGGTGAYEQYFGPGTRLTVT.

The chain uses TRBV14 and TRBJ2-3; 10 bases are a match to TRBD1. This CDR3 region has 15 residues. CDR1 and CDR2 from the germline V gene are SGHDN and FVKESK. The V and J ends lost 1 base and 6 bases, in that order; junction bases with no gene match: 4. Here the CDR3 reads CASSQGGQGGDTQYF. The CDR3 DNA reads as TGTGCCAGCAGCCAAGGAGGACAGGGGGGGGATACGCAGTATTTT.

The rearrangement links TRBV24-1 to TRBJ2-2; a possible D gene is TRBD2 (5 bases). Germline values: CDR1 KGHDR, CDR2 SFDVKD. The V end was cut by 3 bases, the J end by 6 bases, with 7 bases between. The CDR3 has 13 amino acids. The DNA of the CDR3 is TGTGCCACCAGTGATCGGAGGCCCGGGGAGCTGTTTTTT. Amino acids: CATSDRRPGELFF.

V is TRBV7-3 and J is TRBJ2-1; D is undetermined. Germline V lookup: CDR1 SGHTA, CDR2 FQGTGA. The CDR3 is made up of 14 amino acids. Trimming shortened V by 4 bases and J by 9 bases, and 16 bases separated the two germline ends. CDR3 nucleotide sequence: TGTGCCAGCAGCTCCGGGCTCCCTGCAGCTGAGCAGTTCTTC. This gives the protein CASSSGLPAAEQFF.

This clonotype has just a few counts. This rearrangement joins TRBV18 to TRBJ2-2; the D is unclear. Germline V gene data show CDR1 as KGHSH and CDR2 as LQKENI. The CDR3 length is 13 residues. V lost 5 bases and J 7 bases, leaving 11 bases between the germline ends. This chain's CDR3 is CASSFEPGGELFF. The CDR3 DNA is TGTGCCAGCTCATTTGAACCAGGCGGGGAGCTGTTTTTT.

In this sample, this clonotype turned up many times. CDR3 protein: CASSLDRPGTQYF. The DNA of the CDR3 is TGTGCCAGCAGCCTCGACAGGCCGGGGACCCAGTACTTC. The chain is built from TRBV12-3 or TRBV12-4 and TRBJ2-5; possibly TRBD1 for D (6 bases). The V end was cut by 6 bases, the J end by 7 bases, with 15 bases between. The CDR3 covers 13 residues.